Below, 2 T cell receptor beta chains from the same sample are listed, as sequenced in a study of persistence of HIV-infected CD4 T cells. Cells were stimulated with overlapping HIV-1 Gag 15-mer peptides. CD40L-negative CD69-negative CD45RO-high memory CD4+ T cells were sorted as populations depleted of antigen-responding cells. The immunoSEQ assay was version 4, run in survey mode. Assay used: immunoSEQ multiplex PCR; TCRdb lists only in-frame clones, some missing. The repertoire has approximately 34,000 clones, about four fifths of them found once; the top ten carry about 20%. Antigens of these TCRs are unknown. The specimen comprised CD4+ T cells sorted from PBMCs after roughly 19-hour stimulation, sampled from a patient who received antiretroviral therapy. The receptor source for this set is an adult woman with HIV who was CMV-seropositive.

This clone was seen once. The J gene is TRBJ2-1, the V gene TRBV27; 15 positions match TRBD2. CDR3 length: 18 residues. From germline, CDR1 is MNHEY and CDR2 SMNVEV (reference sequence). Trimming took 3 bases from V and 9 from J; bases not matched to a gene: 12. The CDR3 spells CASSFIGRGLAGGSEQFF. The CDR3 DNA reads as TGTGCCAGCAGTTTCATTGGTAGGGGACTAGCGGGAGGTAGTGAGCAGTTCTTC.

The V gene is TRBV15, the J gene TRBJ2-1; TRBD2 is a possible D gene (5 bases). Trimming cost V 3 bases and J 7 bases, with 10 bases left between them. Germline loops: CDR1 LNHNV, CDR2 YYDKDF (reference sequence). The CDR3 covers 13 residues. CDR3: CATSSQRGNEQFF. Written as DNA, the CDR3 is TGTGCCACCAGCAGCCAACGGGGTAATGAGCAGTTCTTC.